This entry lists 11 T cell receptor beta chains sequenced from one sample in a study of T cells in localized non-small cell lung cancer. Sequencing used immunoSEQ multiplex PCR; TCRdb keeps in-frame clones, though not all of them. The sample shows about 33,000 clones, about 90% of them seen only once. This sample comprised peripheral blood, obtained before any cancer treatment. The receptors stem from a man aged 40 to 70 with stage I lung adenocarcinoma.

This clone came up once. V is TRBV9 and J is TRBJ2-7; D gene unclear. Trimming stripped 0 bases from V and 6 bases from J, with 16 bases between. This CDR3 region has 15 residues. Germline V lookup: CDR1 SGDLS, CDR2 YYNGEE. This chain's CDR3 is CASSVDKGMSREQYF. CDR3 DNA sequence: TGTGCCAGCAGCGTAGATAAGGGAATGTCGCGCGAGCAGTACTTC.

This clone appeared once. This chain uses TRBV25-1 with TRBJ2-2; D may be TRBD1 (5 bases). The germline V gene has CDR1 MGHDK and CDR2 SYGVNS. The CDR3 extends over 13 amino acids. V was clipped by 6 bases and J by 4 bases, with 9 bases between them. The CDR3 here is CASRTVSTGELFF. The CDR3 nucleotides read TGTGCCAGCAGGACAGTTAGCACCGGGGAGCTGTTTTTT.

The chain couples TRBV19 to TRBJ1-4; tentative D call: TRBD1 (6 bases). V was pared by 4 bases and J by 3 bases, with 18 bases between. The CDR3 loop spans 17 amino acids. Looked up from germline, CDR1 is LNHDA and CDR2 is SQIVND (reference sequence). This chain's CDR3 is CASSTDHWTAANEKLFF. The CDR3 coding sequence is TGTGCCAGTAGTACCGACCATTGGACAGCCGCTAATGAAAAACTGTTTTTT.

The chain recombines TRBV25-1 with TRBJ1-1; D is uncertain. Trimming stripped 5 bases from V and 4 bases from J, with 11 bases between. This CDR3 is built from 13 residues. Germline assignment: CDR1 MGHDK and CDR2 SYGVNS. As DNA, the CDR3 is TGTGCCAGCAGTCTTAGGTCGGGCACTGAAGCTTTCTTT. It is translated as CASSLRSGTEAFF.

The rearrangement joins TRBV5-1 to TRBJ2-1, with 10 bases identical to TRBD2. With V trimmed by 0 bases and J by 4 bases, 4 bases remained unmatched. Per germline, CDR1 SGHRS and CDR2 YFSETQ. The CDR3 has 16 residues. The CDR3 DNA is TGCGCCAGCAGCTTGGTGGCTAGCGGGGGTTACAATGAGCAGTTCTTC. This sequence encodes CASSLVASGGYNEQFF.

This chain connects TRBV5-1 to TRBJ1-1; D gene uncertain. The CDR3 spans 15 residues. CDR1 and CDR2 from the germline V gene are SGHRS and YFSETQ. V shed 0 bases and J shed 0 bases, with 9 bases lying between them. This chain's CDR3 is CASSLAARVNTEAFF. The CDR3 DNA reads as TGCGCCAGCAGCTTGGCCGCCAGAGTGAACACTGAAGCTTTCTTT.

The chain employs TRBV6-1 and TRBJ2-3; 13 bases align to TRBD2. The CDR3 has 15 amino acids. Germline V gene sequence: CDR1 MNHNS, CDR2 SASEGT. With 6 bases clipped from V and 3 bases from J, the junction kept 3 bases outside the gene matches. CDR3 DNA: TGTGCCAGCAGCACTAGCGGGGGGGCGACAGATACGCAGTATTTT. It yields the protein CASSTSGGATDTQYF.

This clone was seen a single time. The V gene is TRBV5-6, the J gene TRBJ2-7, with 12 bases aligning to TRBD1. The germline V gene has CDR1 SGHDT and CDR2 YYEEEE. The CDR3 loop spans 16 amino acids. V lost 1 base, J lost 4 bases, and 6 bases stayed unmatched. The CDR3, as DNA: TGTGCCAGCAGCTTGTGGTGGGGACAGGGGGCTTACGAGCAGTACTTC. It yields the protein CASSLWWGQGAYEQYF.

V gene TRBV5-1 combines with J gene TRBJ2-3; D possibly corresponds to TRBD2 (5 bases). This CDR3 is 14 amino acids long. Germline CDR1 and CDR2: SGHRS and YFSETQ. Between the trimmed V and J ends, which lost 4 bases and 1 base, there was a span of 10 bases. CDR3 residues: CASSPEAGTDTQYF. As DNA, the CDR3 is TGCGCCAGCAGCCCGGAGGCAGGCACAGATACGCAGTATTTT.

V usage is TRBV10-3 and J usage is TRBJ2-3; TRBD2 matches 7 bases. V shed 5 bases and J 0 bases; nucleotides not matched to a gene: 5. This CDR3 contains 15 residues. Looked up from germline, CDR1 is ENHRY and CDR2 is SYGVKD. The CDR3 here is CAISPRLASTDTQYF. As DNA, the CDR3 is TGTGCCATCAGTCCCCGACTAGCTAGCACAGATACGCAGTATTTT.

The chain couples TRBV10-3 to TRBJ2-3; 13 bases map to TRBD2. Trimming took 8 bases from V and 1 from J; bases not matched to a gene: 0. Germline assignment: CDR1 ENHRY and CDR2 SYGVKD. CDR3 length: 14 residues. CDR3 nucleotides: TGTGCCATCGGGACTAGCGGGGGCACAGATACGCAGTATTTT. This gives the protein CAIGTSGGTDTQYF.